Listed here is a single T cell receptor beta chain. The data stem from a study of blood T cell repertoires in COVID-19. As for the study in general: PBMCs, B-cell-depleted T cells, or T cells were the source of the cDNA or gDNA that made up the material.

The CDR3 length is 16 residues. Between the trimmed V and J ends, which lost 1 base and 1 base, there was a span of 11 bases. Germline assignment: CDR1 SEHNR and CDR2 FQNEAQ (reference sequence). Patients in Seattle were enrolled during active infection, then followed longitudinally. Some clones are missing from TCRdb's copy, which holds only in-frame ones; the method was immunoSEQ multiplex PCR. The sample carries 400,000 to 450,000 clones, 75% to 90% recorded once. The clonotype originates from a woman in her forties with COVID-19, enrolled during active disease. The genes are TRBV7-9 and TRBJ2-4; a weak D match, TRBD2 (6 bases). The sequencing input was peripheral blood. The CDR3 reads CASSLEGGPAKNIQYF. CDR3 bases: TGTGCCAGCAGCTTAGAAGGAGGGCCGGCCAAAAACATTCAGTACTTC.